The clone carrying this T cell receptor beta chain was observed many times. From RNA, the CDR3 regions of TCR beta chains were amplified and sequenced. In the first round, RT-PCR was carried out with HTBI primers, and a multiplex PCR formed the second round. MiXCR, run by TCRdb on the multiplex PCR reads, gives a single entry per CDR3 protein. This sample has 340,000 or so distinct CDR3 sequences, with under 20% found just once. Patients were excluded if they had other autoimmune diseases or uncontrolled infections, and likewise if pregnancy or lactation applied. Each diagnosis was determined on the basis of clinical symptoms, serum thyroxine, TRAb, thyroid ultrasound and orbital computed tomography. The entry originates in a study of Graves' ophthalmopathy and Graves' hyperthyroidism. CDR1 and CDR2 from the germline V gene are MGHRA and YSYEKL. Unmatched junction bases numbered 14, after V lost 0 bases and J lost 7 bases. The CDR3 covers 19 residues.

Sequencing was done on a sample of peripheral blood. This chain uses TRBV4-1 with TRBJ2-2; 10 nucleotides match TRBD1. This receptor was taken from an adult man with Graves' ophthalmopathy. CDR3 region: CASSQEPEGQGSWGGELFF. DNA for the CDR3: TGCGCCAGCAGCCAAGAGCCAGAGGGACAGGGGTCGTGGGGCGGGGAGCTGTTTTTT.